These 22 T cell receptor beta chains were all obtained from the same sample, sequenced in a study of memory CD4+ T cells and cytomegalovirus serostatus (dated by TCRdb to between 2018 and 2020). The library relied on the immunoSEQ multiplex PCR assay. TCRdb carries this immuneACCESS record with in-frame sequences only. Its versions omit some clonotypes, under half of them owing to an unresolved V gene in the studies checked, with the rest unexplained. For this sample there are approximately 46,000 clones; roughly 74% appear just once. Around 1.2% of the sample rests with the top ten. A FACSAria II was used to sort memory CD4+ T cells, defined as single viable CD3+CD4+CD8-CD45RO+ cells. The sample was memory CD4+ T cells from blood. The source is an adult in good health and CMV-seropositive.

V usage is TRBV11-3 and J usage is TRBJ2-7, with D possibly being TRBD1 (6 bases). This CDR3 contains 13 residues. From germline, CDR1 is SGHNT and CDR2 YENEEA. Trimming stripped 1 base from V and 7 bases from J, with 11 bases between. CDR3 amino acids: CASSLGRQGEQYF. DNA of the CDR3: TGTGCCAGCAGCTTAGGCCGCCAGGGGGAGCAGTACTTC.

V is TRBV7-9 and J is TRBJ1-2; no clear D gene. V lost 2 bases to trimming and J lost 2 bases, with 9 bases between them. CDR3 length equals 14 residues. Germline V gene data show CDR1 as SEHNR and CDR2 as FQNEAQ (reference sequence). The CDR3 here is CASSLISVNYGYTF. The CDR3 DNA sequence: TGTGCCAGCAGCTTAATCTCCGTCAACTATGGCTACACCTTC.

This clone was seen just once. The rearrangement joins TRBV7-2 to TRBJ1-5; no firm D call. Germline CDR1 SGHTA, CDR2 FQGNSA. V was trimmed by 0 bases and J by 2 bases, leaving 8 bases between them. The CDR3 runs 15 residues. CDR3 bases: TGTGCCAGCAGCTTAGCGCGACGGGGCAATCAGCCCCAGCATTTT. Translation gives CASSLARRGNQPQHF. Variable domain in full (rest from reference TRBV7-2 and TRBJ1-5): GAGVSQSPSNKVTEKGKDVELRCDPISGHTALYWYRQSLGQGLEFLIYFQGNSAPDKSGLPSDRFSAERTGGSVSTLTIQRTQQEDSAVYLCASSLARRGNQPQHFGDGTRLSIL.

The rearrangement joins TRBV6-6 to TRBJ2-1, with TRBD2 matching over 16 bases. Germline trimming cut 2 bases from V and 8 bases from J; bases unmatched to any gene: 3. This CDR3 spans 16 amino acids. Germline loops: CDR1 MNHNY, CDR2 SVGAGI (reference sequence). As DNA, the CDR3 is TGTGCCAGCAGTTACCCGGGACTAGCGGGAGGGGATGAGCAGTTCTTC. Amino acids: CASSYPGLAGGDEQFF.

This rearrangement joins TRBV28 to TRBJ1-6, with a tentative D call TRBD1 (5 bases). V was trimmed by 5 bases and J by 4 bases, leaving 15 bases between them. CDR1 is MDHEN, CDR2 SYDVKM, per germline. This CDR3 has 16 residues. Here the CDR3 reads CASSTAGTEYNSPLHF. The CDR3 DNA reads as TGTGCCAGCAGTACCGCCGGGACGGAATATAATTCACCCCTCCACTTT.

This chain uses TRBV18 with TRBJ1-3, with D uncertain. With 2 bases removed from V and 3 bases from J, the gap between germline ends came to 11 bases. This CDR3 spans 15 amino acids. The germline gives CDR1 KGHSH, CDR2 LQKENI. The CDR3 region is CASSPAWTGGNTIYF. CDR3 nucleotide sequence: TGTGCCAGCTCACCAGCTTGGACGGGTGGAAACACCATATATTTT.

The gene calls are TRBV5-1 and TRBJ2-2; TRBD2 agrees at 7 bases. Losses at the gene ends were 0 bases for V and 4 bases for J; bases not matched to a gene: 3. The CDR3 covers 15 residues. CDR1 SGHRS and CDR2 YFSETQ come from the germline V gene. The DNA for the CDR3 is TGCGCCAGCAGCTTGGAGGTAGCGGGCACCGGGGAGCTGTTTTTT. Encoded protein: CASSLEVAGTGELFF.

This clone came up once. The chain recombines TRBV7-9 with TRBJ1-6; D call uncertain. The CDR3 extends over 17 amino acids. The V and J ends lost 2 bases and 10 bases respectively, with 21 bases between them. The germline V gene encodes CDR1 SEHNR and CDR2 FQNEAQ (reference sequence). CDR3 nucleotide sequence: TGTGCCAGCAGCTTAACTGAGGGTTTCCTTCCTAGATCACCCCTCCACTTT. Its translation is CASSLTEGFLPRSPLHF.

This clone has more than one count but fewer than ten. This chain uses TRBV19 with TRBJ1-5; D may be TRBD1 (5 bases). The CDR3 has 16 amino acids. Trimming took off 1 base at V and 7 bases at J, with 17 bases between the two ends. CDR1 is LNHDA, CDR2 SQIVND, per germline (reference sequence). CDR3: CASSIGIGGVGQPQHF. The CDR3 nucleotides read TGTGCCAGTAGTATAGGGATCGGGGGGGTCGGGCAGCCCCAGCATTTT. The full variable domain, its missing parts supplied by reference TRBV19 and TRBJ1-5, is DGGITQSPKYLFRKEGQNVTLSCEQNLNHDAMYWYRQDPGQGLRLIYYSQIVNDFQKGDIAEGYSVSREKKESFPLTVTSAQKNPTAFYLCASSIGIGGVGQPQHFGDGTRLSIL.

This chain uses TRBV7-2 with TRBJ1-5; 7 nucleotides agree with TRBD1. The germline V gene has CDR1 SGHTA and CDR2 FQGNSA. Trimming took 1 base from V and 4 from J; bases not matched to a gene: 4. The CDR3 is 15 residues long. CDR3 sequence reads: CASSLDRGENQPQHF. Written as DNA, the CDR3 is TGTGCCAGCAGCTTAGACAGGGGAGAGAATCAGCCCCAGCATTTT.

This clone is judged medium-sized. The DNA is left out, because the CDR3 cannot be placed on it with certainty; the CDR3 is given as TCRdb lists it. The chain carries TRBV12-2 and TRBJ1-6; the table's D call, TRBD1, was not checked against the DNA. TRBV12-2 is a listed pseudogene. The CDR3 extends over 18 residues, inclusive of both ends. This chain's CDR3 is CASRFWGQGASYNSPLHF.

This chain links TRBV6-6 with TRBJ2-5; no clear D gene. The CDR3 is 12 residues long. Germline V gene sequence: CDR1 MNHNY, CDR2 SVGAGI (reference sequence). V lost 0 bases and J lost 4, with 3 bases in between. CDR3 protein: CASSYSRETQYF. DNA for the CDR3: TGTGCCAGCAGTTACTCGAGAGAGACCCAGTACTTC.

This chain connects TRBV4-2 to TRBJ2-3; 8 nucleotides align to TRBD2. V shed 0 bases and J 4 bases; nucleotides not matched to a gene: 6. CDR1 LGHNA and CDR2 YNFKEQ come from the germline V gene. The CDR3 sequence is 16 residues long. CDR3 sequence: CASSQDIGGAADTQYF. In DNA form, the CDR3 reads TGTGCCAGCAGCCAAGATATCGGGGGGGCAGCAGATACGCAGTATTTT.

This chain connects TRBV7-8 to TRBJ2-5; D perhaps matches TRBD1 (6 bases). Between the trimmed V and J ends, which lost 2 bases and 2 bases, there was a span of 9 bases. CDR1 SGHVS and CDR2 FQNEAQ come from the germline V gene. This CDR3 region has 14 residues. The CDR3 nucleotides read TGTGCCAGCAGCTTATCGACAGGACAAGAGACCCAGTACTTC. Translation gives CASSLSTGQETQYF. The variable domain in full, completed from reference TRBV7-8 and TRBJ2-5, reads GAGVSQSPRYKVAKRGQDVALRCDPISGHVSLFWYQQALGQGPEFLTYFQNEAQLDKSGLPSDRFFAERPEGSVSTLKIQRTQQEDSAVYLCASSLSTGQETQYFGPGTRLLVL.

This chain connects TRBV7-9 to TRBJ1-1, with 7 bases matching TRBD1. The germline V gene has CDR1 SEHNR and CDR2 FQNEAQ (reference sequence). V gave up 6 bases and J gave up 2 bases; unmatched junction bases: 12. This CDR3 has 16 amino acids. The DNA of the CDR3 is TGTGCCAGCAGGCCCCACGAGGGACAGAGAAACACTGAAGCTTTCTTT. The encoded protein is CASRPHEGQRNTEAFF.

The genes are TRBV10-3 and TRBJ1-1; a possible D gene is TRBD1 (6 bases). The V gene lost 3 bases and the J gene lost 5 bases, with 7 bases spanning the gap. This CDR3 has 12 amino acids. The V gene's germline CDR1 is ENHRY and CDR2 SYGVKD. For the CDR3, the DNA is TGTGCCATCAGTGACAGGGGTACTGAAGCTTTCTTT. It codes for CAISDRGTEAFF.

The chain recombines TRBV7-8 with TRBJ2-6; D assignment may be TRBD1 or TRBD2 (5 bases each). Germline V gene sequence: CDR1 SGHVS, CDR2 FQNEAQ. The length of the CDR3 is 18 residues. V lost 5 bases, J lost 0 bases, and 17 bases lay in between. The CDR3 region is CASSPRWGSSSGANVLTF. CDR3 DNA: TGTGCCAGCAGCCCCAGGTGGGGGAGTAGCTCTGGGGCCAACGTCCTGACTTTC.

CDR3 DNA sequence: TGTGCCAGCAGTTTATCGGCAGGGGAAAACACTGAAGCTTTCTTT. This encodes CASSLSAGENTEAFF. The chain couples TRBV27 to TRBJ1-1, with a tentative D call TRBD1 (6 bases). V lost 0 bases and J 2 bases, leaving 10 bases between the germline ends. CDR1 MNHEY and CDR2 SMNVEV come from the germline V gene (reference sequence). There are 15 residues in the CDR3.

CDR3 residues: CASSLTGGGSGNTIYF. CDR3 nucleotides: TGTGCCAGCAGCCTGACAGGGGGAGGCTCTGGAAACACCATATATTTT. The chain is built from TRBV7-6 and TRBJ1-3, with TRBD1 identical over 9 bases. This CDR3 is built from 16 residues. Germline V CDR1 and CDR2: SGHVS, FNYEAQ. The trim removed 5 bases at V and 0 bases at J, leaving 5 bases unmatched.

This clone was picked up a small number of times. The rearrangement links TRBV6-1 to TRBJ2-7; possibly TRBD1 for D (6 bases). Germline V gene sequence: CDR1 MNHNS, CDR2 SASEGT. The ends were cut back, 7 bases at V and 3 bases at J, with 16 bases in the middle. The CDR3 runs to 14 residues. The CDR3 loop is CASTRRGSDYEQYF. In DNA, the CDR3 is TGTGCCAGCACCCGAAGGGGGTCAGACTACGAGCAGTACTTC.

The V call is TRBV5-1, the J call TRBJ2-2, with D unclear. Trimming left V 0 bases short and J 3 bases short, with 0 bases between. The CDR3 runs to 12 residues. Germline CDR1 SGHRS, CDR2 YFSETQ. CDR3 DNA sequence: TGCGCCAGCAGCTTGGACACCGGGGAGCTGTTTTTT. Translating it yields CASSLDTGELFF.

The chain links TRBV2 to TRBJ2-5; 9 bases line up with TRBD2. Germline CDR1 SNHLY, CDR2 FYNNEI. The CDR3 has 14 amino acids. The V and J ends lost 7 bases and 1 base, in that order; junction bases with no gene match: 4. The CDR3 nucleotides are TGTGCCAGCAAGGCTAGCGGGGCCCAAGAGACCCAGTACTTC. This sequence encodes CASKASGAQETQYF. Together with reference TRBV2 and TRBJ2-5, the CDR3 gives the full variable domain: EPEVTQTPSHQVTQMGQEVILRCVPISNHLYFYWYRQILGQKVEFLVSFYNNEISEKSEIFDDQFSVERPDGSNFTLKIRSTKLEDSAMYFCASKASGAQETQYFGPGTRLLVL.